This TCR beta chain was sequenced for a study of T cell responses to AZD1222 COVID-19 vaccine listed by TCRdb under 2021. As for the study more broadly: A total of roughly 240 trial participants underwent TCR sequencing, of whom about 200 received two doses of AZD1222 and about 25 received two doses of the MenACWY control vaccine. Enrollment into the trials was organized by age into subgroups of 18-55, 56-69 and 70-plus years, and those subgroups contained approximately 150, 30 and 60 TCR-sequenced participants, respectively. Summary of the overall study and its limitations: Participants were mostly white British, with more females than males. The authors suggested clonal diversity may have been underestimated. Conclusions about previously exposed vaccinees were limited because only 5 or 6 AZD1222 recipients were SARS-CoV-2 seropositive at baseline. The whole spike protein was spanned by vaccine-associated CD4 TCRs, and dominant responses were seen in regions 160-218 and 743-854. Epitopes outside the regions mutated in the B.1.351 and B.1.1.7 variants were reportedly recognized by nearly half of the unique spike-specific TCRs. Because no samples from the day 14 peak response were available, repertoires could be characterized only after the peak T cell response. After two AZD1222 doses, spike-specific TCR breadth and depth were significantly higher than at day 0 and than in MenACWY recipients. The 56-69-year group was small, and its depth increase did not reach significance, likely because of low power.

Interpreted using the paper, the time point label stands for: about 28 days (+/-7) after the second vaccine dose. AZD1222 recipients given second doses at about 4 weeks or at about 12 weeks were pooled, since spike-specific TCR depth and breadth were not found to differ between the two schedules. Vaccinee samples were obtained from the UK trials COV001 and COV002, which included a single-blind randomized controlled phase 2/3 trial of AZD1222 (ChAdOx1 nCoV-19) in healthy adults. For TCRbeta chain sequencing, PBMC samples from trial participants were taken at day 0 and at day 28 after the second dose. Comments on this clone: The clone's antigen remains unknown. Base quality data are lacking; no much larger clone is found one base away.

The CDR3 numbers 13 residues from cysteine through phenylalanine. The entry retains the CDR3 DNA only, 39 bases that are in frame from base 1. According to the germline V gene, CDR1 reads SNHLY and CDR2 reads FYNNEI. Trimming takes 6 bases off V and 4 bases off J; junction bases not matched to a gene: 5. The CDR3 regions of human TCRbeta chains were analyzed by immunosequencing. Per the source publication's procedure: Repertoire TCRs were checked for matches against a reference library of SARS-CoV-2-specific TCRs that had been generated using the MIRA antigen-specificity platform. Breadth meant the fraction of unique TCRs that were SARS-CoV-2-associated, whereas depth meant the fraction of total T cells that were SARS-CoV-2-associated. Using the MIRA data, every spike-specific TCR was mapped to the spike region that the TCR reacted to and assigned to either a CD4 or a CD8 class. Log10-transformed breadth and depth values were compared by one-way ANOVA with Sidak's multiple comparisons tests. Here the immuneACCESS table is served through TCRdb, limited to in-frame sequences with V and J called. Missing clones are a known gap in these copies; in checked studies unresolved V genes cover under half, and the rest lacks a known reason. V, J and clone size reflect that table, while D and trimming were determined from the DNA. This sample lists 100,000 to 130,000 clones; approximately 92% were detected once. 7.5% to 9.5% of the sample is taken by the ten largest.

The source of this sequence is an adult who received the AZD1222 COVID-19 vaccine. Sample: peripheral blood, taken 28 days after the second AZD1222 dose. The chain joins TRBV2 to TRBJ1-1; 7 bases in between match TRBD1. DNA sequence: TGTGCCAGCAGACAGGGGCCTGGCACTGAAGCTTTCTTT. Its product reads: CASRQGPGTEAFF.